A single sample is the source of the 3 T cell receptor beta chains below, sequenced in a study of control samples from healthy donors and cancer patients. Method: immunoSEQ multiplex PCR; TCRdb's copy keeps in-frame clones and lacks some. This sample has over 30,000 clones, with about 88% found just once. Material: PBMCs. Receptors originate from a middle-aged woman with lung cancer.

The rearrangement uses TRBV5-4 and TRBJ2-7; 7 nucleotides match TRBD2. Germline V gives CDR1 SGHNT, CDR2 YYREEE (reference sequence). The junction had 8 bases not matched to a gene; V was cut back by 4 bases and J by 1 base. The CDR3 contains 15 residues. The CDR3 sequence: CASSPGEGPSYEQYF. Written as DNA, the CDR3 is TGTGCCAGCAGCCCGGGGGAGGGGCCGTCCTACGAGCAGTACTTC.

To note about this clone: A junction end diverges from the germline sequence, so it may reflect a read error. The chain uses TRBV4-3 and TRBJ1-1; 8 bases fit TRBD1. Germline V CDR1 and CDR2: LGHNA, YSLEER. The CDR3 spans 14 residues. This CDR3 is CTSSVDRGDTEAFF. The CDR3 nucleotides are TGCACCAGCAGTGTCGACAGGGGCGACACTGAAGCTTTCTTT.

The V call is TRBV7-2, the J call TRBJ2-1, with a weak D call TRBD2 (5 bases). Germline CDR1 reads SGHTA; CDR2 reads FQGNSA. CDR3 length: 15 amino acids. V lost 1 base to trimming and J lost 6 bases, with 13 bases between them. CDR3 DNA sequence: TGTGCCAGCAGCTTAGGGACGGGGAAAGGCAATGAGCAGTTCTTC. Its protein product is CASSLGTGKGNEQFF.